Presented here are 2 T cell receptor beta chains from one specimen sequenced in a study of cytomegalovirus exposure and HLA in healthy donors. Use of 60 Vbeta and 13 Jbeta primers characterized the PCR. TCRdb keeps only in-frame clones here, not all; method: immunoSEQ multiplex PCR. The sample has about 120,000 clones, roughly four fifths seen once. The sequenced sample was PBMCs. These receptors were collected from a woman in her 30s in good health and CMV-seropositive.

The chain joins TRBV18 to TRBJ1-4, with 9 bases aligning to TRBD1. CDR1 and CDR2 from the germline V gene are KGHSH and LQKENI. This CDR3 spans 15 amino acids. The V segment lost 4 bases and the J segment 7 bases; nucleotides outside the gene matches: 7. Written as DNA, the CDR3 is TGTGCCAGCTCACACCGGGACAGGGCGGTTGAAAAACTGTTTTTT. This codes for CASSHRDRAVEKLFF.

This clone has a handful of counts. V is TRBV7-9 and J is TRBJ2-1; 10 bases line up with TRBD2. CDR3 length equals 16 residues. Trimming removed 2 bases from V and 4 bases from J; junction bases left unmatched: 5. Germline values: CDR1 SEHNR, CDR2 FQNEAQ (reference sequence). The CDR3 is CASSLLAGAWYNEQFF. CDR3 DNA: TGTGCCAGCAGCTTACTAGCGGGGGCCTGGTACAATGAGCAGTTCTTC. Variable domain in full (rest from reference TRBV7-9 and TRBJ2-1): DTGVSQNPRHKITKRGQNVTFRCDPISEHNRLYWYRQTLGQGPEFLTYFQNEAQLEKSRLLSDRFSAERPKGSFSTLEIQRTEQGDSAMYLCASSLLAGAWYNEQFFGPGTRLTVL.